This record concerns one T cell receptor beta chain sequence. The antigen remains undetermined. The data were taken from a study of shared clonotypes between healthy human individuals. Findings of the study overall: Sharing across several donors was seen in around 5% of naive CD4 clonotypes.

V lost 3 bases and J lost 2, with 14 bases in between. There are 15 residues in the CDR3. Germline V gives CDR1 SGHNT, CDR2 YYREEE (reference sequence). Genomic DNA (from each subset) was split evenly across several immunoSEQ plates. In the authors' workflow: ImmunoSEQ only sent back junction sequences with no quality scores, so filtering was done differently. Method: immunoSEQ multiplex PCR; TCRdb's copy keeps in-frame clones and lacks some. V, J and clone size are taken as reported in that table, and D and trimming were inferred from the DNA itself. The table lists approximately 350,000 clones, about 74% of them singletons.

Input material: memory CD4+ T cells sorted from blood. Documented subset: CD45RA-negative fraction. The chain recombines TRBV5-4 with TRBJ1-1, with D perhaps TRBD1 (6 bases). This TCR was sampled from a man aged 25 to 45 in good health. The CDR3 DNA follows: TGTGCCAGCAGCTGGAGTTCCAGGGGTAACACTGAAGCTTTCTTT. Its translation: CASSWSSRGNTEAFF.